These T cell receptor beta chains were read from a single sample in a study of T cell repertoires in cytomegalovirus infection. TCRdb re-derived calls from the reads in MiXCR, one entry per CDR3 protein. Among about 250,000 distinct CDR3 sequences listed, approximately 15% were seen once. The sample comprised CD8+ T cells from PBMCs. Receptors were obtained from a human donor in good health (CMV status not recorded). Some clones in this sample may be carry-over from other donors' samples. Each CDR3 is given with its conserved first and last residue. A D gene is named only where the DNA matches it firmly. Clone size is not always given. Where it is, it says once, few, many or a class for expanded clones.

cdr3_aa	cdr3_nt	v_call	j_call	cdr3_length	d_call	clone_size
CASTISGGLRNEQFF	TGTGCCAGCACCATTAGCGGGGGGCTTCGCAATGAGCAGTTCTTC	TRBV7-2	TRBJ2-1	15	TRBD2	many
CASSQGLAGGPGDTQYF	TGTGCCAGCAGTCAAGGACTAGCGGGGGGGCCCGGAGATACGCAGTATTTT	TRBV28	TRBJ2-3	17	TRBD2	many
CASSFGGVSTDTQYF	TGTGCCAGCAGCTTCGGTGGGGTTAGCACAGATACGCAGTATTTT	TRBV7-9	TRBJ2-3	15	-	-
CASRGAAGELFF	TGTGCCAGCAGAGGGGCCGCCGGGGAGCTGTTTTTT	TRBV6-6	TRBJ2-2	12	-	few
CASSLIHNNEQFF	TGTGCCAGCAGCTTAATACACAACAATGAGCAGTTCTTC	TRBV7-3	TRBJ2-1	13	-	many
CASSFGTGEISMNTEAFF	TGTGCCAGCAGCTTTGGGACAGGGGAGATATCGATGAACACTGAAGCTTTCTTT	TRBV7-6	TRBJ1-1	18	TRBD1	many
CASSPGLAGEKAF	TGTGCCAGCAGTCCCGGACTAGCGGGGGAGAAGGCCTTC	TRBV12-3/TRBV12-4	TRBJ2-7	13	TRBD2	many
CASSGGGSGETQYF	TGTGCCAGCAGCGGAGGTGGGTCTGGGGAGACCCAGTACTTC	TRBV9	TRBJ2-5	14	-	-
CASSITEYQPQHF	TGTGCCAGTAGTATCACAGAATATCAGCCCCAGCATTTT	TRBV19	TRBJ1-5	13	-	few
CASSYSGTVYGYTF	TGTGCCAGCAGTTACTCGGGGACAGTCTATGGCTACACCTTC	TRBV6-5	TRBJ1-2	14	TRBD1	many
CASSDLLAASTDTQYF	TGTGCCAGCAGCGACCTACTAGCGGCTAGCACAGATACGCAGTATTTT	TRBV7-6	TRBJ2-3	16	TRBD2	many
CASSYSSAGSHF	TGTGCCAGCAGTTACTCATCCGCAGGTTCGCACTTC	TRBV6-2/TRBV6-3	TRBJ2-7	12	-	few
CASRQLQGNTGELFF	TGTGCCAGCAGGCAGCTACAGGGGAACACCGGGGAGCTGTTTTTT	TRBV7-9	TRBJ2-2	15	-	few
CASSWTGVSGNTIYF	TGTGCCAGCAGTTGGACCGGGGTATCTGGAAACACCATATATTTT	TRBV28	TRBJ1-3	15	-	many
CASSAPFGEQFF	TGTGCCAGCAGTGCTCCATTCGGTGAGCAGTTCTTC	TRBV6-2/TRBV6-3	TRBJ2-1	12	-	few
CASSSAGALVTDTQYF	TGTGCCAGCAGCTCGGCGGGGGCCCTCGTCACAGATACGCAGTATTTT	TRBV11-2	TRBJ2-3	16	-	-
CASTLRGVAGYNSPLHF	TGTGCCAGCACCCTGAGGGGGGTCGCAGGGTATAATTCACCCCTCCACTTT	TRBV28	TRBJ1-6	17	-	few
CASSQRTGTYEQYF	TGCGCCAGCAGCCAAAGGACAGGGACCTACGAGCAGTACTTC	TRBV4-1	TRBJ2-7	14	TRBD1	-
CASSTRGGNEQYF	TGTGCCAGCAGCACCAGGGGAGGGAACGAGCAGTACTTC	TRBV7-3	TRBJ2-7	13	-	many
CASSDGIYEQYF	TGCGCCAGCAGCGATGGGATCTACGAGCAGTACTTC	TRBV5-1	TRBJ2-7	12	-	few
CASSAGDGDNQPQHF	TGCGCCAGCAGCGCAGGGGACGGAGATAATCAGCCCCAGCATTTT	TRBV5-1	TRBJ1-5	15	-	few
CSARATVGLFTEAFF	TGCAGTGCTAGAGCGACGGTAGGCTTGTTCACTGAAGCTTTCTTT	TRBV20-1	TRBJ1-1	15	-	once
CASSLLGTGMSYGYTF	TGTGCCAGCAGTTTATTGGGGACAGGGATGAGCTATGGCTACACCTTC	TRBV28	TRBJ1-2	16	TRBD1	-
CASSQEIRGRGDQETQYF	TGCGCCAGCAGCCAAGAAATCCGGGGGCGGGGGGACCAAGAGACCCAGTACTTC	TRBV4-1	TRBJ2-5	18	TRBD2	many
CASGQSYEQYF	TGTGCCTCGGGACAATCCTACGAGCAGTACTTC	TRBV7-9	TRBJ2-7	11	-	many
CATSPGTVKQETQYF	TGTGCCACCAGCCCCGGGACAGTAAAACAAGAGACCCAGTACTTC	TRBV15	TRBJ2-5	15	TRBD1	-
CASKLFRGGADTQYF	TGTGCCAGCAAACTGTTCCGGGGGGGGGCAGATACGCAGTATTTT	TRBV7-8	TRBJ2-3	15	TRBD2	-
CASSQYRPSGNTIYF	TGTGCCAGCAGCCAGTATAGGCCCTCTGGAAACACCATATATTTT	TRBV7-6	TRBJ1-3	15	-	-
CASSYTDQNTEAFF	TGTGCCAGCAGTTACACGGACCAGAACACTGAAGCTTTCTTT	TRBV6-2/TRBV6-3	TRBJ1-1	14	-	many
CASSLGAPGKLFF	TGTGCCAGCAGCTTAGGCGCTCCCGGAAAACTGTTTTTT	TRBV7-9	TRBJ1-4	13	-	-
CASSLAGGYTDTQYF	TGTGCCAGCAGTCTAGCGGGGGGGTACACAGATACGCAGTATTTT	TRBV6-5	TRBJ2-3	15	TRBD2	-